This passage covers 25 T cell receptor beta chains from one sample sequenced in a study of blood T cell repertoires in COVID-19. The table came from immunoSEQ multiplex PCR; TCRdb's copy has only in-frame clones and leaves some out. The repertoire holds 390,000 or so clones, with 85% to 90% as singletons. The sequenced sample was PBMCs or T cells enriched from blood (not recorded which). These receptors all come from a woman in her forties or fifties who had recovered from COVID-19.

This chain links TRBV27 with TRBJ2-7, with D possibly being TRBD1 (5 bases). V lost 4 bases to trimming and J lost 0 bases, with 10 bases between them. Germline V lookup: CDR1 MNHEY, CDR2 SMNVEV (reference sequence). The CDR3 spans 14 residues. The CDR3 sequence: CASSSGLSSYEQYF. CDR3 nucleotides: TGTGCCAGCAGTTCAGGGCTCAGCTCCTACGAGCAGTACTTC.

Note on this clone: In the same sample, other DNA sequences code for this CDR3. The chain has TRBV11-2 and TRBJ1-3; D is unclear. The germline gives CDR1 SGHAT, CDR2 FQNNGV. CDR3 length: 11 residues. V dropped 8 bases and J dropped 5 bases, with 7 bases sitting between them. This CDR3 reads CASGDRNTIYF. Written as DNA, the CDR3 is TGTGCCAGCGGCGACAGAAACACCATATATTTT.

V gene TRBV11-2 combines with J gene TRBJ1-1; TRBD1 matches 9 bases. The trim removed 1 base at V and 8 bases at J, leaving 8 bases unmatched. CDR3 length: 15 amino acids. Per germline, CDR1 SGHAT and CDR2 FQNNGV. The CDR3 spells CASSLAAGQGREAFF. In DNA, the CDR3 is TGTGCCAGCAGCTTAGCGGCGGGACAGGGAAGGGAAGCTTTCTTT.

The rearrangement joins TRBV12-3 or TRBV12-4 to TRBJ1-2, with D perhaps TRBD1 (6 bases). Between the trimmed V and J ends, which lost 1 base and 8 bases, there was a span of 11 bases. The CDR3 spans 13 residues. Here the CDR3 DNA reads TGTGCCAGCAGTTTAGGACAGGCGGAAGGCTACACCTTC. It specifies CASSLGQAEGYTF.

This chain uses TRBV4-1 with TRBJ1-1; TRBD1 is a possible D gene (6 bases). Per the germline V gene, CDR1 is MGHRA and CDR2 is YSYEKL. V lost 4 bases and J lost 5, with 20 bases in between. The CDR3 runs 16 residues. The CDR3 DNA is TGCGCCAGCAGCCCACAAACAGGGATGGGGGGGACTGAAGCTTTCTTT. Amino acids: CASSPQTGMGGTEAFF.

This clone was counted a single time. The chain recombines TRBV3-1 (or the pseudogene TRBV3-2) with TRBJ1-2; 9 bases are a match to TRBD1. Trimming at V came to 4 bases and at J to 6 bases, leaving 3 bases not matched to a gene. Germline V gene lookup returns CDR1 LGHDT and CDR2 YNNKEL (reference sequence). The CDR3 is 13 amino acids. CDR3 loop: CASSPTGGDGYTF. CDR3 DNA sequence: TGTGCCAGCAGCCCTACAGGGGGCGATGGCTACACCTTC.

The CDR3 here is CASSGGHSYEQYF. CDR3 coding DNA: TGTGCCAGCAGCGGGGGACATTCGTACGAGCAGTACTTC. This chain joins TRBV9 and TRBJ2-7, with D perhaps TRBD1 (6 bases). The germline gives CDR1 SGDLS, CDR2 YYNGEE. This CDR3 contains 13 residues. V was pared by 3 bases and J by 4 bases, with 11 bases between. Drawing the rest from reference TRBV9 and TRBJ2-7, the complete variable domain is DSGVTQTPKHLITATGQRVTLRCSPRSGDLSVYWYQQSLDQGLQFLIQYYNGEERAKGNILERFSAQQFPDLHSELNLSSLELGDSALYFCASSGGHSYEQYFGPGTRLTVT.

The chain couples TRBV2 to TRBJ2-1; TRBD2 matches at 9 bases. The germline CDR1 and CDR2 sequences are SNHLY and FYNNEI. J lost 10 bases, V lost 0 bases, and 4 bases had no gene match. This CDR3 is 14 amino acids long. CDR3 loop: CASSEAKGLAEQFF. DNA for the CDR3: TGTGCCAGCAGTGAAGCGAAGGGACTAGCCGAGCAGTTCTTC.

The J gene is TRBJ2-1, the V gene TRBV7-3, with D maybe TRBD1 (5 bases). V shed 3 bases and J shed 6 bases, with 9 bases lying between them. Germline CDR1 reads SGHTA; CDR2 reads FQGTGA. CDR3 length equals 13 residues. CDR3 sequence: CASSFGQGNEQFF. For the CDR3, the DNA is TGTGCCAGCAGCTTTGGGCAGGGCAATGAGCAGTTCTTC. Full variable domain (rest looked up from reference TRBV7-3 and TRBJ2-1): GAGVSQTPSNKVTEKGKYVELRCDPISGHTALYWYRQSLGQGPEFLIYFQGTGAADDSGLPNDRFFAVRPEGSVSTLKIQRTERGDSAVYLCASSFGQGNEQFFGPGTRLTVL.

The V and J genes are TRBV7-8 and TRBJ1-1, with a tentative D call TRBD1 (6 bases). The CDR3 totals 17 residues. The germline V and J ends were trimmed by 4 bases and 11 bases, with 29 bases remaining between them. The germline V gene encodes CDR1 SGHVS and CDR2 FQNEAQ. The CDR3 DNA is TGTGCCAGCAGCTCCTCCTCTATGAGACAGGTTGGCCCTTGGGCTTTCTTT. It encodes CASSSSSMRQVGPWAFF.

In its sample, this clone was seen a few times. V is TRBV19 and J is TRBJ1-6; 8 nucleotides agree with TRBD1. With 11 bases clipped from V and 3 bases from J, the junction kept 12 bases outside the gene matches. Germline-derived CDR1 and CDR2 are LNHDA and SQIVND (reference sequence). The CDR3 length is 16 residues. The CDR3 here is CASTGQGTVYNSPLHF. CDR3 DNA sequence: TGTGCCTCTACCGGACAGGGTACCGTCTATAATTCACCCCTCCACTTT.

The rearrangement links TRBV7-2 to TRBJ1-1; no definite D call. Germline CDR1 reads SGHTA; CDR2 reads FQGNSA. V lost 5 bases, J lost 2 bases, and 9 bases lay in between. The CDR3 runs 13 residues. The CDR3 DNA reads TGTGCCAGCAGCACTCAGACAAACACTGAAGCTTTCTTT. Protein sequence: CASSTQTNTEAFF.

This clone showed up just a few times. The chain combines TRBV5-1 with TRBJ2-7; tentatively, D is TRBD2 (5 bases). The CDR3 has 15 amino acids. V was trimmed by 0 bases and J by 6 bases, leaving 16 bases between them. Germline CDR1 reads SGHRS; CDR2 reads YFSETQ. The CDR3, as DNA: TGCGCCAGCAGCTTGGGGTATAGGGAGATAGTCGAGCAGTACTTC. Encoded protein: CASSLGYREIVEQYF.

J is TRBJ1-1 and V is TRBV4-2, with 8 bases matching TRBD1. CDR3 length: 15 amino acids. Trimming took 4 bases from V and 3 from J; bases not matched to a gene: 7. Germline CDR1 LGHNA, CDR2 YNFKEQ. The DNA of the CDR3 is TGTGCCAGCAGCCCCGAGGGACAGGAGGACACTGAAGCTTTCTTT. Translated, it gives CASSPEGQEDTEAFF.

V is TRBV7-8 and J is TRBJ1-1; D uncertain. The CDR3 consists of 13 residues. V shed 5 bases and J shed 1 base, with 8 bases lying between them. The germline V gene encodes CDR1 SGHVS and CDR2 FQNEAQ. The CDR3 DNA sequence: TGTGCCAGCAGCCTTCTAGGGAACACTGAAGCTTTCTTT. Protein: CASSLLGNTEAFF.

The CDR3 nucleotides are TGTGCCAGCAGCTCGACAGCGGGCTCCTACGAGCAGTACTTC. It translates to CASSSTAGSYEQYF. V gene TRBV7-2 combines with J gene TRBJ2-7; D may be TRBD2 (6 bases). The length of the CDR3 is 14 residues. Germline CDR1 reads SGHTA; CDR2 reads FQGNSA. Trimming took off 4 bases at V and 0 bases at J, with 10 bases between the two ends.

This rearrangement joins TRBV9 to TRBJ1-2; no clear D. CDR1 and CDR2 (germline): SGDLS, YYNGEE. CDR3 length: 15 amino acids. V lost 2 bases, J lost 2 bases, and 13 bases lay in between. This chain's CDR3 is CASSVEGLLNYGYTF. CDR3 bases: TGTGCCAGCAGCGTGGAGGGCCTATTAAACTATGGCTACACCTTC.

The chain couples TRBV10-3 to TRBJ2-7; TRBD1 agrees at 10 bases. CDR1 and CDR2 (germline): ENHRY, SYGVKD. The CDR3 totals 13 residues. J was trimmed by 6 bases and V by 6 bases; bases with no gene match: 5. The CDR3: CAISQTGGGEQYF. DNA for the CDR3: TGTGCCATCAGCCAGACAGGGGGCGGCGAGCAGTACTTC.

This clone has just one count. This sequence joins TRBV28 and TRBJ1-2, with TRBD1 matching over 7 bases. Germline CDR1 and CDR2: MDHEN and SYDVKM. The CDR3 sequence is 13 residues long. V trimming: 7 bases; J trimming: 4 bases; junction bases outside the gene matches: 6. The CDR3 nucleotides read TGTGCCAGCACCCTCGACAGGGCCTATGGCTACACCTTC. The encoded protein is CASTLDRAYGYTF.

V and J are TRBV3-1 (or the pseudogene TRBV3-2) and TRBJ1-5, with 10 bases matching TRBD1. Germline CDR1 reads LGHDT; CDR2 reads YNNKEL (reference sequence). Trimming at V came to 4 bases and at J to 7 bases, leaving 4 bases not matched to a gene. This CDR3 comprises 14 residues. In DNA form, the CDR3 reads TGTGCCAGCAGCCCCGGGACAGGGGAGCAGCCCCAGCATTTT. It codes for CASSPGTGEQPQHF.

V is TRBV3-1 (or the pseudogene TRBV3-2) and J is TRBJ1-4, with 8 bases lining up with TRBD1. From germline, CDR1 is LGHDT and CDR2 YNNKEL (reference sequence). With V trimmed by 6 bases and J by 3 bases, 6 bases remained unmatched. The CDR3 length is 15 residues. The CDR3 nucleotides read TGTGCCAGCAGTCGGATGGGACAGGCTAATGAAAAACTGTTTTTT. It translates to CASSRMGQANEKLFF.

CDR3 in amino acids: CARSLGGGNTGELFF. The DNA of the CDR3 is TGTGCCAGAAGCTTGGGTGGAGGGAATACCGGGGAGCTGTTTTTT. The chain recombines TRBV5-3 with TRBJ2-2, with a possible D match to TRBD2 (6 bases). TRBV5-3 is sorted into the ORF group, with uncertain function. The CDR3 sequence is 15 residues long. Trimming removed 0 bases from V and 5 bases from J, with 11 bases in between.

A few counts support this clone. This chain joins TRBV5-8 and TRBJ2-3; D is perhaps TRBD1 (6 bases). CDR3 length: 12 residues. With 4 bases removed from V and 9 bases from J, the gap between germline ends came to 12 bases. Germline CDR1 reads SGHTS; CDR2 reads YDEGEE. The CDR3 DNA reads TGTGCCAGCAGCCGGACAGCTCGGACGCAGTATTTT. Amino acids: CASSRTARTQYF.

The chain has TRBV30 and TRBJ1-1; perhaps TRBD1 as D (6 bases). The CDR3 totals 16 residues. Trimming took off 2 bases at V and 4 bases at J, with 20 bases between the two ends. Germline V gene data show CDR1 as GTSNPN and CDR2 as SVGIG (reference sequence). This CDR3 is CAWSKVRGSLSTEAFF. The CDR3 DNA reads as TGTGCCTGGAGTAAGGTCAGGGGATCACTGAGCACTGAAGCTTTCTTT. Supplemented by reference TRBV30 and TRBJ1-1, the full variable domain reads SQTIHQWPATLVQPVGSPLSLECTVEGTSNPNLYWYRQAAGRGLQLLFYSVGIGQISSEVPQNLSASRPQDRQFILSSKKLLLSDSGFYLCAWSKVRGSLSTEAFFGQGTRLTVV.

This rearrangement joins TRBV11-1 to TRBJ1-1; the D gene is possibly TRBD1 (6 bases). Germline assignment: CDR1 SGHAT and CDR2 FQDESV (reference sequence). The CDR3 covers 12 residues. Trimming stripped 0 bases from V and 10 bases from J, with 9 bases between. The CDR3 nucleotides read TGTGCCAGCAGCTTAGCGGGGGCCGGAGCTTTCTTT. Translating it yields CASSLAGAGAFF.